The clone carrying this T cell receptor beta chain was found a few times. Of the isolated RNA, all was reverse transcribed, and so the sequenced material was expressed TCRB transcripts. Here immunoSEQ multiplex PCR was the method, and the copy in TCRdb shows in-frame clones only, minus some. This table holds roughly 150,000 clones, less than 9.5% found once. The sample belongs to a study of beta chain features in type 1 diabetes. V lost 0 bases, J lost 0 bases, and 6 bases stayed unmatched. Germline-derived CDR1 and CDR2 are SGHNT and YYREEE (reference sequence). The CDR3 extends over 18 amino acids. The sequence came from a man aged 18 to 29 in good health. The chain links TRBV5-4 to TRBJ2-7; 13 bases match TRBD2. Input material: central memory CD4+ T cells from blood. CDR3 amino acids: CASSLDTSGRVYSYEQYF. As DNA, the CDR3 is TGTGCCAGCAGCTTGGACACTAGCGGGAGGGTCTACTCCTACGAGCAGTACTTC.